This T cell receptor beta chain was obtained from a study of Ad26.COV2.S vaccination and SARS-CoV-2 variants. Across the whole study: The authors gave Ad26.COV2.S intramuscularly, either once or twice 56 days apart. Broader study findings: It was vaccine recipients, not placebo recipients, who had the higher spike-specific TCR breadth.

Sample treatment: around 19 received Ad26.COV2.S at low or high dose, single or two shots; 5 received placebo; per-sample allocation not given. All samples were drawn on day 63, counting from the first vaccine or placebo injection. The CDR3 loop spans 18 amino acids. The ends were cut back, 0 bases at V and 1 base at J, with 16 bases in the middle. Per germline, CDR1 SGDLS and CDR2 YYNGEE. The assay was immunoSEQ multiplex PCR, and TCRdb's table has in-frame clones only and misses some. The sample holds hundreds of thousands of clones, 89% seen once. Notes on this clone: Its antigen is as yet unknown.

This specimen was peripheral blood, taken in a trial of Ad26.COV2.S vaccine versus placebo. This chain links TRBV9 with TRBJ2-2; D assignment may be TRBD1 or TRBD2 (6 bases each). This TCR derives from a person aged 18-65 years who received the Ad26.COV2.S COVID-19 vaccine or a placebo. The CDR3, as DNA: TGTGCCAGCAGCGTAGAGGGAGGAGGACAGCTGAACACCGGGGAGCTGTTTTTT. Translated, it gives CASSVEGGGQLNTGELFF. Full variable domain (outside the CDR3, taken from reference TRBV9 and TRBJ2-2): DSGVTQTPKHLITATGQRVTLRCSPRSGDLSVYWYQQSLDQGLQFLIQYYNGEERAKGNILERFSAQQFPDLHSELNLSSLELGDSALYFCASSVEGGGQLNTGELFFGEGSRLTVL.